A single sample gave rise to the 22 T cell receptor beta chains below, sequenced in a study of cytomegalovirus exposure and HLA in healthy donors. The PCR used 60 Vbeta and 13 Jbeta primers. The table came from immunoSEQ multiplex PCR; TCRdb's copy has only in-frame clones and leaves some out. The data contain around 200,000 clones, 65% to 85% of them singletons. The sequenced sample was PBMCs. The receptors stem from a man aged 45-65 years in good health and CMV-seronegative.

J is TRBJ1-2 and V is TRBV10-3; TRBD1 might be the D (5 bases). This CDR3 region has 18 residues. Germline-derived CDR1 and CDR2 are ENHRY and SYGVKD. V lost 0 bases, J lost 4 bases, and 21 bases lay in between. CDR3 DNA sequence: TGTGCCATCAGTGAGTCGGGGCCCGAAAGATCTTTACTCTATGGCTACACCTTC. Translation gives CAISESGPERSLLYGYTF.

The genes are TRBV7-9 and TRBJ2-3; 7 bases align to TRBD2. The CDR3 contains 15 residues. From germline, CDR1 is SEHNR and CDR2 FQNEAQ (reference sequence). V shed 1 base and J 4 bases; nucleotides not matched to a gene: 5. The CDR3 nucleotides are TGTGCCAGCAGCTTAGGAGGCGGGGGTTCAGATACGCAGTATTTT. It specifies CASSLGGGGSDTQYF.

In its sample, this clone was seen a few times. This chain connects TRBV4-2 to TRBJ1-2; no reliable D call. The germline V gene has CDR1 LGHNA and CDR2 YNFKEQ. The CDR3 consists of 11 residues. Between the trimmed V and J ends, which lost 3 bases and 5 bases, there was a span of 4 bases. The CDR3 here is CASSHPYGYTF. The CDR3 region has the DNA TGTGCCAGCAGCCATCCATATGGCTACACCTTC.

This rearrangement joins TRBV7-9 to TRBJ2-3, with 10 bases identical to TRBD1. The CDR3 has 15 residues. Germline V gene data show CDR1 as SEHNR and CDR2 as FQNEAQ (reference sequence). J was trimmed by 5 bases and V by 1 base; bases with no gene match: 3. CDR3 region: CASSLGQGAGDTQYF. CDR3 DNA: TGTGCCAGCAGCTTAGGACAGGGGGCGGGAGATACGCAGTATTTT.

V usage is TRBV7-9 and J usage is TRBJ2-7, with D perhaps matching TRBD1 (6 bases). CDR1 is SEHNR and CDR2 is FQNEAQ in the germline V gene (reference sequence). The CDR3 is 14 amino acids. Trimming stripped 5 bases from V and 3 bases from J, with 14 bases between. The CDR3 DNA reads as TGTGCCAGCAGCCCCACGGGACAAAACTACGAGCAGTACTTC. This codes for CASSPTGQNYEQYF.

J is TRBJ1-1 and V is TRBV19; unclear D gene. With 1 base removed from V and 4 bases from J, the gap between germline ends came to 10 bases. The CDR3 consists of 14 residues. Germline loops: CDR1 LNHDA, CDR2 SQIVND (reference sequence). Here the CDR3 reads CASSIGGLGTEAFF. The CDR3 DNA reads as TGTGCCAGTAGTATAGGAGGGTTGGGCACTGAAGCTTTCTTT.

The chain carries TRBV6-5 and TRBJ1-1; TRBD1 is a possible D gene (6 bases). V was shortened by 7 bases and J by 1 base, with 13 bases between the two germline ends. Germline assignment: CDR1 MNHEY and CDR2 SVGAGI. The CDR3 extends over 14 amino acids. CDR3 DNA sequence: TGTGCCAGCAATGAGGGACATACGAACACTGAAGCTTTCTTT. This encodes CASNEGHTNTEAFF.

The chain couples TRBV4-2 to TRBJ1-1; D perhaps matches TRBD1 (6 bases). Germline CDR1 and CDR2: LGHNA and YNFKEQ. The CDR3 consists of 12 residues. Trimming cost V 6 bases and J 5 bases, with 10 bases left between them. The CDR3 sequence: CASRQGVTEAFF. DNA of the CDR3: TGTGCCAGCAGACAGGGAGTAACTGAAGCTTTCTTT.

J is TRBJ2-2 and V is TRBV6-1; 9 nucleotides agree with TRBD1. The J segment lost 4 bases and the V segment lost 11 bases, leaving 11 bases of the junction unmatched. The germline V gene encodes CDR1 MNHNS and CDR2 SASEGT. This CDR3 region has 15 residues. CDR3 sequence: CAGGPGQGITGELFF. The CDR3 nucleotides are TGTGCCGGAGGTCCGGGACAGGGAATCACCGGGGAGCTGTTTTTT.

CDR3 DNA sequence: TGTGCCAGCAGTTCCCTGGGACAGGGGTACTATGGCTACACCTTC. This encodes CASSSLGQGYYGYTF. V is TRBV7-9 and J is TRBJ1-2; 10 bases agree with TRBD1. Germline CDR1 reads SEHNR; CDR2 reads FQNEAQ (reference sequence). The CDR3 covers 15 residues. Unmatched junction bases numbered 7, after V lost 6 bases and J lost 3 bases.

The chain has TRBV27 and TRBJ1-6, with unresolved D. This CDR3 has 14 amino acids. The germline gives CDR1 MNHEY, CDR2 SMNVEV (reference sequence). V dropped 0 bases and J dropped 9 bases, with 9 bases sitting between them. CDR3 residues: CASSLSGESSPLHF. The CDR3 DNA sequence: TGTGCCAGCAGTTTATCCGGGGAGAGTTCACCCCTCCACTTT.

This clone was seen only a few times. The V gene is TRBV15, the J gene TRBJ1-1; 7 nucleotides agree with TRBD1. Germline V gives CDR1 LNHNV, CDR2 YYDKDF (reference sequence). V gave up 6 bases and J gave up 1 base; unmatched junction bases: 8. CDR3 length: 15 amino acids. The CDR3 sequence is CATSSRDSTNTEAFF. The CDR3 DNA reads TGTGCCACCAGTTCCAGGGACAGTACGAACACTGAAGCTTTCTTT.

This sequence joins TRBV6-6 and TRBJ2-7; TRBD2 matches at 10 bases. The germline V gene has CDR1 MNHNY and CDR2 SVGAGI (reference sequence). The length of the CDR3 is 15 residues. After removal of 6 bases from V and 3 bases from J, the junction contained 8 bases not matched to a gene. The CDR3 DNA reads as TGTGCCAGCAGCTCCTGGACTAGCGGTCTCTACGAGCAGTACTTC. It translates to CASSSWTSGLYEQYF.

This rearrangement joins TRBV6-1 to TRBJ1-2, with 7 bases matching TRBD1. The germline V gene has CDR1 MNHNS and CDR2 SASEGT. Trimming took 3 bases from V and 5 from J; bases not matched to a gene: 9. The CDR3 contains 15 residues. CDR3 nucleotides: TGTGCCAGCAGTGACCCGAGCCAGGGGGTGTATGGCTACACCTTC. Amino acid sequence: CASSDPSQGVYGYTF.

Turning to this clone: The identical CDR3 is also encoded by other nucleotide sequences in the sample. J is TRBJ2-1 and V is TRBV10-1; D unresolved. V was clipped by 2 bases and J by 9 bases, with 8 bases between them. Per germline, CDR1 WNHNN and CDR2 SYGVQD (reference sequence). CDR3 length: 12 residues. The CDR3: CASSERRGEQFF. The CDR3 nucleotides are TGCGCCAGCAGTGAGCGTCGAGGTGAGCAGTTCTTC.

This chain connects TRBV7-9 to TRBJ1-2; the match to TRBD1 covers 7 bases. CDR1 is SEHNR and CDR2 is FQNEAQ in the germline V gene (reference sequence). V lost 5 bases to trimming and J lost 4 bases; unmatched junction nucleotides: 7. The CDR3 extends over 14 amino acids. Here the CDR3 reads CASSEGASSYGYTF. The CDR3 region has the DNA TGTGCCAGCAGCGAGGGGGCCTCTAGCTATGGCTACACCTTC.

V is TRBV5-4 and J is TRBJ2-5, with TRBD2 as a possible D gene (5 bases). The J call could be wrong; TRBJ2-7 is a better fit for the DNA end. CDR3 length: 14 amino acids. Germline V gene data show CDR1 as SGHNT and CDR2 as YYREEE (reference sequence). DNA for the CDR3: TGTGCCAGCAGCGATACTAGATTATCCTACGAGCAGTACTTC. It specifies CASSDTRLSYEQYF.

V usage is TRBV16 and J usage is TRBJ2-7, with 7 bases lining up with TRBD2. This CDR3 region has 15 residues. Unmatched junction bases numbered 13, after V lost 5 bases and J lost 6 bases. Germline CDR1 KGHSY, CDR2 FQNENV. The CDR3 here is CASSADWGGRGEQYF. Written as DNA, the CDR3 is TGTGCCAGCAGCGCGGACTGGGGGGGACGGGGCGAGCAGTACTTC.

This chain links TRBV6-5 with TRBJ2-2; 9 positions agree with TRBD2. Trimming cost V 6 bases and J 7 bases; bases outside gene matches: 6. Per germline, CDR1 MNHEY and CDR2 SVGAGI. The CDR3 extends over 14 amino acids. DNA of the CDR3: TGTGCCAGCAGACGTAGCGGGGGACTCGGGGAGCTGTTTTTT. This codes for CASRRSGGLGELFF.

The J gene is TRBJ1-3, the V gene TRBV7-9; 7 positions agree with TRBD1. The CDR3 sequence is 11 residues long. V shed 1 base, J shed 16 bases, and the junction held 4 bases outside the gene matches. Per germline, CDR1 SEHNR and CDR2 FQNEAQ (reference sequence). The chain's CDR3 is CASSLGTGWYF. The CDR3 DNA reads TGTGCCAGCAGCTTAGGGACAGGCTGGTATTTT.

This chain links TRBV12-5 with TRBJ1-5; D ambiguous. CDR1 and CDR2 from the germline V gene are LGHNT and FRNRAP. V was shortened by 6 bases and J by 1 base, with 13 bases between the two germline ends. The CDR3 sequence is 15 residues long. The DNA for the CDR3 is TGTGCTAGTGGGCCCCCATCGGTGAGCAATCAGCCCCAGCATTTT. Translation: CASGPPSVSNQPQHF.

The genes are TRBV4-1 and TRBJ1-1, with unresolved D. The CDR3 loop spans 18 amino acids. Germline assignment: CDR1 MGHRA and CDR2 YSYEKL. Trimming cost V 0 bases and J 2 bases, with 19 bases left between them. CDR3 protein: CASSQEWAGGPLNTEAFF. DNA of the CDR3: TGCGCCAGCAGCCAAGAATGGGCAGGAGGCCCCCTAAACACTGAAGCTTTCTTT.